These 29 T cell receptor beta chains were sequenced from one sample in a study of cytomegalovirus exposure and HLA in healthy donors. PCR used 60 Vbeta primers and 13 Jbeta primers. Libraries were prepared by immunoSEQ multiplex PCR; TCRdb keeps only in-frame clonotypes and omits some of them. The table lists tens of thousands of clones, more than 70% of them singletons. Input material: PBMCs. Receptors were obtained from a man aged 25-45 years in good health and CMV-seronegative.

V and J are TRBV2 and TRBJ2-7, with 7 positions matching TRBD2. Germline loops: CDR1 SNHLY, CDR2 FYNNEI. CDR3 length: 16 amino acids. The J segment lost 2 bases and the V segment lost 6 bases, leaving 13 bases of the junction unmatched. The CDR3 DNA is TGTGCCAGCAGGGCCCCCACAGCGGGATTCACCTACGAGCAGTACTTC. Protein sequence: CASRAPTAGFTYEQYF.

V is TRBV29-1 and J is TRBJ1-3; D is ambiguous. The CDR3 is made up of 12 amino acids. In germline, CDR1 is SQVTM, CDR2 ANQGSEA. V lost 4 bases and J 4 bases, leaving 8 bases between the germline ends. CDR3 loop: CSVVGSGNTIYF. CDR3 nucleotide sequence: TGCAGCGTTGTGGGCAGCGGAAACACCATATATTTT.

This chain connects TRBV27 to TRBJ2-3, with 9 bases aligning to TRBD1. CDR1 MNHEY and CDR2 SMNVEV come from the germline V gene (reference sequence). The CDR3 runs 16 residues. J was trimmed by 5 bases and V by 2 bases; bases with no gene match: 8. CDR3 sequence: CASSLLPGQGRDTQYF. CDR3 nucleotides: TGTGCCAGCAGTTTACTCCCCGGACAGGGGAGAGATACGCAGTATTTT.

The chain links TRBV5-6 to TRBJ2-3; D remains ambiguous. Germline V lookup: CDR1 SGHDT, CDR2 YYEEEE. Trimming removed 0 bases from V and 3 bases from J, with 5 bases in between. The CDR3 extends over 13 amino acids. As DNA, the CDR3 is TGTGCCAGCAGCTTGGGGAGTACAGATACGCAGTATTTT. It encodes CASSLGSTDTQYF.

The gene calls are TRBV30 and TRBJ2-2; no clear D. CDR3 length: 13 residues. Trimming cost V 0 bases and J 6 bases, with 8 bases left between them. Looked up from germline, CDR1 is GTSNPN and CDR2 is SVGIG (reference sequence). CDR3 nucleotides: TGTGCCTGGAGTGTACTGCTCTCCGGGGAGCTGTTTTTT. Translation gives CAWSVLLSGELFF.

This sequence joins TRBV6-5 and TRBJ1-6; D is perhaps TRBD1 (5 bases). CDR1 and CDR2 (germline): MNHEY, SVGAGI. V lost 2 bases and J 8 bases, leaving 7 bases between the germline ends. The CDR3 totals 13 residues. Here the CDR3 reads CASSYGGDSPLHF. The CDR3 bases are TGTGCCAGCAGTTACGGGGGGGATTCACCCCTCCACTTT.

J is TRBJ2-1 and V is TRBV9, with TRBD1 as a possible D gene (7 bases). This CDR3 is built from 17 residues. V was shortened by 0 bases and J by 7 bases, with 20 bases between the two germline ends. The germline gives CDR1 SGDLS, CDR2 YYNGEE. CDR3 loop: CASSVAGAGQSGNEQFF. CDR3 sequence (DNA): TGTGCCAGCAGCGTAGCAGGGGCGGGACAGTCAGGGAATGAGCAGTTCTTC.

This clone was counted a few times. The chain links TRBV11-2 to TRBJ2-1, with TRBD2 identical over 14 bases. The junction had 7 bases not matched to a gene; V was cut back by 6 bases and J by 0 bases. CDR1 SGHAT and CDR2 FQNNGV come from the germline V gene. This CDR3 is built from 18 residues. CDR3 coding DNA: TGTGCCAGCAGTAGACTAGCGGGAGGGAATAGCTCCTACAATGAGCAGTTCTTC. It specifies CASSRLAGGNSSYNEQFF.

The V and J genes are TRBV2 and TRBJ2-7; TRBD1 aligns across 8 bases. The CDR3 runs 14 residues. J gave up 2 bases and V 4 bases, and 4 bases lay outside the gene matches. CDR1 is SNHLY, CDR2 FYNNEI, per germline. The DNA of the CDR3 is TGTGCCAGCAGTGCAGGGGGCCGCGCCTACGAGCAGTACTTC. Translated: CASSAGGRAYEQYF.

The chain employs TRBV7-9 and TRBJ1-1; 7 bases map to TRBD1. Germline V gene lookup returns CDR1 SEHNR and CDR2 FQNEAQ (reference sequence). The junction had 6 bases not matched to a gene; V was cut back by 5 bases and J by 3 bases. The length of the CDR3 is 14 residues. The DNA of the CDR3 is TGTGCCAGCAGCCGCGGGACAGCAGACACTGAAGCTTTCTTT. Translated: CASSRGTADTEAFF.

V is TRBV19 and J is TRBJ2-6; D perhaps matches TRBD1 (6 bases). V was pared by 3 bases and J by 0 bases, with 12 bases between. This CDR3 region has 17 residues. The germline CDR1 and CDR2 sequences are LNHDA and SQIVND (reference sequence). CDR3: CASSIGDIFSGANVLTF. CDR3 nucleotides: TGTGCCAGTAGTATCGGGGACATTTTCTCTGGGGCCAACGTCCTGACTTTC.

The V gene is TRBV10-2, the J gene TRBJ2-3; possible D gene TRBD2, 5 bases. The CDR3 spans 16 residues. In germline, CDR1 is WSHSY, CDR2 SAAADI. The germline V and J ends were trimmed by 3 bases and 0 bases, with 13 bases remaining between them. CDR3 nucleotides: TGCGCCAGCAGTGAAGGTTCGGGAATTAGCACAGATACGCAGTATTTT. Protein product: CASSEGSGISTDTQYF.

V usage is TRBV9 and J usage is TRBJ2-1; no reliable D call. The CDR3 sequence is 15 residues long. V lost 4 bases and J lost 0, with 11 bases in between. Per the germline V gene, CDR1 is SGDLS and CDR2 is YYNGEE. In nucleotides, the CDR3 is TGTGCCAGCAGCTTTAGAGGCCTCTCCTACAATGAGCAGTTCTTC. Translated, it gives CASSFRGLSYNEQFF. The full variable domain, completed using reference TRBV9 and TRBJ2-1, is DSGVTQTPKHLITATGQRVTLRCSPRSGDLSVYWYQQSLDQGLQFLIQYYNGEERAKGNILERFSAQQFPDLHSELNLSSLELGDSALYFCASSFRGLSYNEQFFGPGTRLTVL.

The gene calls are TRBV4-1 and TRBJ1-6; a possible D gene is TRBD1 (5 bases). This CDR3 is built from 15 residues. Per the germline V gene, CDR1 is MGHRA and CDR2 is YSYEKL. Trimming cost V 0 bases and J 10 bases, with 13 bases left between them. CDR3: CASSQDRTGSSPLHF. As DNA, the CDR3 is TGCGCCAGCAGCCAAGATCGAACAGGTTCCTCACCCCTCCACTTT.

By proportion, this clone is large (0.1 to 1%). V gene TRBV6-1 combines with J gene TRBJ1-1; weak D call: TRBD1 (6 bases). CDR3 length equals 14 residues. Germline V CDR1 and CDR2: MNHNS, SASEGT. Trimming took 6 bases from V and 3 from J, leaving 14 bases between them. CDR3 amino acids: CASSFATGDTEAFF. CDR3 nucleotide sequence: TGTGCCAGCAGCTTTGCGACAGGCGACACTGAAGCTTTCTTT.

This clone was seen only a few times. The V call is TRBV7-2, the J call TRBJ1-2, with 11 bases that match TRBD1. The CDR3 length is 15 residues. Germline loops: CDR1 SGHTA, CDR2 FQGNSA. V dropped 3 bases and J dropped 5; count of bases not matched to a gene: 5. CDR3 bases: TGTGCCAGCAGCTTGGGACAGGGGGTTCAATATGGCTACACCTTC. Its protein product is CASSLGQGVQYGYTF.

The chain carries TRBV10-3 and TRBJ1-1; D is unresolved. Trimming pared 0 bases from V and 1 base from J, leaving 9 bases between. The CDR3 extends over 15 amino acids. In germline, CDR1 is ENHRY, CDR2 SYGVKD. The CDR3 protein is CAISESMRQNTEAFF. The DNA for the CDR3 is TGTGCCATCAGTGAGTCAATGAGACAGAACACTGAAGCTTTCTTT.

The rearrangement joins TRBV6-1 to TRBJ2-1, with TRBD2 identical over 9 bases. Trimming at V came to 9 bases and at J to 3 bases, leaving 3 bases not matched to a gene. Germline-derived CDR1 and CDR2 are MNHNS and SASEGT. The CDR3 runs 13 residues. Here the CDR3 reads CASGTSFYNEQFF. The DNA for the CDR3 is TGTGCCAGTGGGACTAGCTTCTACAATGAGCAGTTCTTC.

The rearrangement uses TRBV28 and TRBJ2-5; a weak D match, TRBD1 (6 bases). This CDR3 spans 15 amino acids. The V and J ends lost 6 bases and 5 bases respectively, with 19 bases between them. Germline CDR1 and CDR2: MDHEN and SYDVKM. The CDR3 sequence: CASSPRDKLWETQYF. The CDR3 DNA reads as TGTGCCAGCAGCCCCCGGGACAAGTTATGGGAGACCCAGTACTTC.

The V and J genes are TRBV18 and TRBJ2-2; D ambiguous. The germline V and J ends were trimmed by 3 bases and 1 base, with 18 bases remaining between them. This CDR3 is built from 18 residues. Germline CDR1 and CDR2: KGHSH and LQKENI. The CDR3 is CASSPPGRRYKNTGELFF. CDR3 nucleotides: TGTGCCAGCTCACCCCCCGGAAGGAGATACAAGAACACCGGGGAGCTGTTTTTT.

The gene calls are TRBV30 and TRBJ1-1; tentative D call: TRBD1 (6 bases). The CDR3 sequence is 12 residues long. Per germline, CDR1 GTSNPN and CDR2 SVGIG (reference sequence). V was shortened by 2 bases and J by 5 bases, with 9 bases between the two germline ends. The CDR3 here is CAWSLTGTEAFF. CDR3 in DNA: TGTGCCTGGAGTCTAACAGGGACTGAAGCTTTCTTT. Drawing the rest from reference TRBV30 and TRBJ1-1, the complete variable domain is SQTIHQWPATLVQPVGSPLSLECTVEGTSNPNLYWYRQAAGRGLQLLFYSVGIGQISSEVPQNLSASRPQDRQFILSSKKLLLSDSGFYLCAWSLTGTEAFFGQGTRLTVV.

There are a few counts of this clone. The rearrangement links TRBV18 to TRBJ2-7; D is unresolved. The CDR3 length is 12 residues. Trimming stripped 6 bases from V and 6 bases from J, with 12 bases between. Germline-derived CDR1 and CDR2 are KGHSH and LQKENI. The CDR3 here is CASSYARSEQYF. Here the CDR3 DNA reads TGTGCCAGCTCCTATGCTCGGTCCGAGCAGTACTTC. The variable domain in full, completed from reference TRBV18 and TRBJ2-7, reads NAGVMQNPRHLVRRRGQEARLRCSPMKGHSHVYWYRQLPEEGLKFMVYLQKENIIDESGMPKERFSAEFPKEGPSILRIQQVVRGDSAAYFCASSYARSEQYFGPGTRLTVT.

The gene calls are TRBV29-1 and TRBJ2-3; 7 positions agree with TRBD1. The germline V gene has CDR1 SQVTM and CDR2 ANQGSEA. The CDR3 is 14 amino acids. The trim removed 4 bases at V and 0 bases at J, leaving 4 bases unmatched. In nucleotides, the CDR3 is TGCAGCGTTGTTAGGGGGCCTAGCACAGATACGCAGTATTTT. As protein: CSVVRGPSTDTQYF.

This chain uses TRBV11-2 with TRBJ2-7; 9 bases align to TRBD1. V shed 0 bases, J shed 5 bases, and the junction held 14 bases outside the gene matches. Germline lookup yields CDR1 SGHAT and CDR2 FQNNGV. This CDR3 has 18 residues. The CDR3, as DNA: TGTGCCAGCAGCTTAGATTCCTTTTCCGGGACAGGGATGGACGAGCAGTACTTC. Translating it yields CASSLDSFSGTGMDEQYF.

This chain joins TRBV9 and TRBJ1-4; D not resolved. Germline V CDR1 and CDR2: SGDLS, YYNGEE. Trimming stripped 3 bases from V and 6 bases from J, with 15 bases between. The length of the CDR3 is 15 residues. CDR3 residues: CASSAGLTRDEKLFF. The CDR3 nucleotides are TGTGCCAGCAGCGCCGGACTCACGAGGGATGAAAAACTGTTTTTT.

The chain combines TRBV4-2 with TRBJ2-2, with 7 bases fitting TRBD1. This CDR3 has 16 residues. Germline V gene data show CDR1 as LGHNA and CDR2 as YNFKEQ. V trimming: 2 bases; J trimming: 0 bases; junction bases outside the gene matches: 3. CDR3 in amino acids: CASSQWGQTNTGELFF. Written as DNA, the CDR3 is TGTGCCAGCAGCCAATGGGGACAGACGAACACCGGGGAGCTGTTTTTT.

CDR3 sequence: CASSYRTSTDTQYF. DNA for the CDR3: TGTGCCAGCAGTTACCGAACTAGCACAGATACGCAGTATTTT. The chain couples TRBV6-5 to TRBJ2-3; D unresolved. This CDR3 spans 14 amino acids. Looked up from germline, CDR1 is MNHEY and CDR2 is SVGAGI. Trimming removed 2 bases at V and 0 bases at J, with 6 bases between.

The rearrangement joins TRBV7-9 to TRBJ1-3; D unresolved. The CDR3 length is 14 residues. CDR1 and CDR2 from the germline V gene are SEHNR and FQNEAQ (reference sequence). V was clipped by 3 bases and J by 4 bases, with 10 bases between them. The CDR3 spells CASSLAQIGNTIYF. The CDR3 bases are TGTGCCAGCAGCTTGGCACAGATCGGAAACACCATATATTTT.

This clone was counted once. The chain employs TRBV30 and TRBJ2-6; a weak D match, TRBD2 (7 bases). Trimming pared 1 base from V and 4 bases from J, leaving 11 bases between. Germline V lookup: CDR1 GTSNPN, CDR2 SVGIG (reference sequence). The CDR3 has 15 amino acids. CDR3 in amino acids: CAWSGGGAGANVLTF. CDR3 in DNA: TGTGCCTGGAGTGGGGGGGGCGCAGGGGCCAACGTCCTGACTTTC.